This T cell receptor beta chain comes out of a study of blood T cell repertoires in COVID-19. There are 16 residues in the CDR3. After removal of 0 bases from V and 5 bases from J, the junction contained 6 bases not matched to a gene. Germline V gene data show CDR1 as LGHDT and CDR2 as YNNKEL (reference sequence). TCRdb's copy holds only in-frame clones and misses some; the assay was immunoSEQ multiplex PCR. This table has 99,000 or so clones, approximately 80% appearing once. Sequencing was carried out using peripheral blood. This clonotype originated in a man aged 55 to 69 with acute or convalescent COVID-19. V is TRBV3-1 (or the pseudogene TRBV3-2) and J is TRBJ2-2; 7 bases line up with TRBD2. CDR3 sequence: CASSQDWTRRTGELFF. The CDR3 DNA reads TGTGCCAGCAGCCAAGATTGGACTAGAAGAACCGGGGAGCTGTTTTTT.